The sequence of this TCR beta chain was determined in a study of CD4+ T cells in melanoma. Overall study findings and caveats: A reported correlation linked neoantigen-specific CD4+ T cells to CD8+, macrophage and B cell function. Neoantigen-specific CD4+ T cells in melanoma reportedly had diverse differentiation states.

A note on this clone: Its target is unknown.

From germline, CDR1 is SGDLS and CDR2 YYNGEE. The CDR3 covers 15 residues. Unmatched junction bases numbered 7, after V lost 4 bases and J lost 2 bases. Method: immunoSEQ multiplex PCR; TCRdb's copy keeps in-frame clones and lacks some. The top ten hold approximately 3.5% of the sample, which has roughly 120,000 clones, 92% seen once. The sequenced sample consisted of peripheral blood. The chain employs TRBV9 and TRBJ1-2, with 8 bases aligning to TRBD1. The TCR originated in a human donor with melanoma. The CDR3 coding sequence is TGTGCCAGCAGCCCCCGGACAGGGAGCAACTATGGCTACACCTTC. This encodes CASSPRTGSNYGYTF.